This TCR beta chain was retrieved from a study of PD-L1 blockade in urothelial cancer. Turning to the study itself: Intravenous atezolizumab, 1,200 mg every 3 weeks, was begun by patients around 2014. Analysis of blood occurred 3 weeks (second dose) and 6 weeks after treatment start.

Assay used: immunoSEQ multiplex PCR; TCRdb lists only in-frame clones, some missing. The top ten hold approximately 3.5% of the sample, which has 30,000 to 40,000 clones, about four fifths seen once. CDR1 and CDR2 from the germline V gene are MDHEN and SYDVKM. The CDR3 sequence is 12 residues long. V dropped 5 bases and J dropped 9 bases, with 14 bases sitting between them. Sequenced here: PBMCs, sampled around atezolizumab (anti-PD-L1) treatment. The chain joins TRBV28 to TRBJ2-7; D is possibly TRBD1 (6 bases). This clonotype originated in a man aged 65 to 79 with urothelial cancer. Here the CDR3 DNA reads TGTGCCAGCAGTAGACAGGACGAGGGGCAGTACTTC. It translates to CASSRQDEGQYF.